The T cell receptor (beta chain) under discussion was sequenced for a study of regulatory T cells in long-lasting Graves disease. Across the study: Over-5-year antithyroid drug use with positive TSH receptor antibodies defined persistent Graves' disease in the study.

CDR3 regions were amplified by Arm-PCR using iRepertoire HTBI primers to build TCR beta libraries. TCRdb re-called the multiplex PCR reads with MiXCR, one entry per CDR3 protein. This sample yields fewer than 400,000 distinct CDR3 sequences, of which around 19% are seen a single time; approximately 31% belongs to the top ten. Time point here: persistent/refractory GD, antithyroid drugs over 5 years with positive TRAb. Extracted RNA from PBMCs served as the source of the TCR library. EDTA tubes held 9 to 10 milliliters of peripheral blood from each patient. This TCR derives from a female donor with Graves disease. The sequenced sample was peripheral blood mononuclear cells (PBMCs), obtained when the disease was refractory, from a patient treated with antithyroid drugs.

DNA for the CDR3: TGTGCCAGCAGCCCAACGAACGGACACTATGGCTACACCTTC. Protein product: CASSPTNGHYGYTF. The chain is built from TRBV14 and TRBJ1-2; D remains unclear. Per the germline V gene, CDR1 is SGHDN and CDR2 is FVKESK. This CDR3 contains 14 residues. V was trimmed by 4 bases and J by 3 bases, leaving 12 bases between them.